The clone carrying this TCR beta chain was detected ten times or more. Its target is unknown. V shed 0 bases and J 3 bases; nucleotides not matched to a gene: 5. This CDR3 contains 16 residues. The germline gives CDR1 DFQATT, CDR2 SNEGSKA (reference sequence). This specimen belongs to a study of identical twins. Study results and limitations: Twin pairs' shared out-of-frame alpha sequences were enriched in low generation probability.

After template switching added a universal primer site, the resulting cDNA carried unique molecular identifiers. TCRdb passed the 5' RACE reads through MiXCR, listing each CDR3 protein once. The table records just under 650,000 distinct CDR3 sequences, roughly 7.1% of them present only once. Another study also made use of these data, one on yellow fever vaccine responses in identical twins. That report adds: Vaccine-induced T cell responses in twins were reportedly observed to appear partly convergent, partly personalized.

The specimen was PBMCs. This TCR was recovered from a woman younger than 35 in good health. The chain employs TRBV20-1 and TRBJ2-7; 13 bases are a match to TRBD2. CDR3 in amino acids: CSAREPRTSGSYEQYF. Written as DNA, the CDR3 is TGCAGTGCTAGAGAGCCCCGGACTAGCGGGAGCTACGAGCAGTACTTC.